This T cell receptor (beta chain) was obtained from a study of Ad26.COV2.S vaccination and SARS-CoV-2 variants. Study in general: Dosing was one shot or two shots 56 days apart. Study-level points and caveats: Reportedly, after vaccination the spike-specific CD8+ and CD4+ T cell responses displayed substantial breadth.

As for treatment: about 20 received Ad26.COV2.S at low or high dose, single or two shots; roughly 5 received placebo; per-sample allocation not given. Material that was analyzed had been drawn on day 63 after the first vaccine or placebo injection. This clone occurred a few times. The target antigen is unknown. CDR3 length: 16 residues. Trimming left V 5 bases short and J 0 bases short, with 16 bases between. The V gene's germline CDR1 is LGHDT and CDR2 YNNKEL (reference sequence). The method was immunoSEQ multiplex PCR; TCRdb's version includes in-frame clones alone and lacks a portion of them. The data hold about 400,000 clones, with 89% observed a single time.

The sequences come from peripheral blood, collected in a trial of Ad26.COV2.S vaccine versus placebo. The TCR was taken from a person aged 18-60 years who received the Ad26.COV2.S COVID-19 vaccine or a placebo. The rearrangement uses TRBV3-1 (or the pseudogene TRBV3-2) and TRBJ1-1, with D unclear. The DNA for the CDR3 is TGTGCCAGCAGCTCCCGGAACCGAGGAATGAACACTGAAGCTTTCTTT. Protein sequence: CASSSRNRGMNTEAFF.